This TCR beta chain was retrieved from a study of T cells in tuberculosis. Background on the study: IGRA-negative adolescents, IGRA-positive adolescents with latent tuberculosis and adults with active tuberculosis formed this South African cohort.

Losses at the gene ends were 7 bases for V and 7 bases for J; bases not matched to a gene: 14. CDR1 and CDR2 from the germline V gene are ENHRY and SYGVKD. This CDR3 has 15 amino acids. Profiled with immunoSEQ multiplex PCR; TCRdb holds only in-frame clones, not every one. The sample includes several thousand clones, about 95% seen only once; the top ten take roughly 12%. Active tuberculosis patients were new diagnoses, HIV-seronegative, South African, and aged 18 years or older. Sample: PBMCs. The chain couples TRBV10-3 to TRBJ1-2, with TRBD1 matching over 8 bases. This receptor was taken from an adult with tuberculosis. The chain's CDR3 is CAITSTGGYFGGYTF. For the CDR3, the DNA is TGTGCCATCACATCTACAGGGGGTTATTTTGGTGGCTACACCTTC.